Listed here is a single TCR beta chain. Its specificity is not known. The data originate from a study of T cell responses to AZD1222 COVID-19 vaccine. Regarding the study as a whole: Spike-specific TCR breadth and depth both grew after two AZD1222 doses. The donor cohort was predominantly white British with a female majority, and clonal diversity may have been underestimated. Repertoire sampling was restricted to post-peak T cell response timepoints.

The data were produced by immunoSEQ multiplex PCR, yet TCRdb's version contains in-frame clones alone and is incomplete. In the table there are some 150,000 clones, under 95% of which are singletons. V shed 6 bases and J shed 6 bases, with 12 bases lying between them. The CDR3 contains 12 residues. This receptor was taken from an adult in good health. This chain connects TRBV12-3 or TRBV12-4 to TRBJ2-7; D unresolved. The sequencing here drew on peripheral blood, taken on day 0 of AZD1222 vaccination. The CDR3 region has the DNA TGTGCCAGCAGCTTCGACTTAGGCGAGCAGTACTTC. Protein sequence: CASSFDLGEQYF.